The 26 T cell receptor beta chains reported below all come from one sample, sequenced in a study of blood T cell repertoires in COVID-19. Profiled with immunoSEQ multiplex PCR; TCRdb holds only in-frame clones, not every one. Of about 130,000 clones detected, around 85% appear once; the ten largest clones hold roughly 3%. What was sequenced was peripheral blood. The receptors here all came from a woman older than 75 with acute or convalescent COVID-19.

V gene TRBV5-1 combines with J gene TRBJ2-7; TRBD1 agrees at 9 bases. The V gene end was trimmed by 5 bases and the J gene end by 0 bases; junction bases not matched to a gene: 6. The CDR3 extends over 15 amino acids. Per the germline V gene, CDR1 is SGHRS and CDR2 is YFSETQ. In DNA form, the CDR3 reads TGCGCCAGCAGTTTGACGGGACAGGGCTCCTACGAGCAGTACTTC. Translating gives CASSLTGQGSYEQYF.

The rearrangement uses TRBV5-4 and TRBJ2-1; D is possibly TRBD2 (6 bases). Trimming pared 4 bases from V and 8 bases from J, leaving 19 bases between. This CDR3 region has 15 residues. Looked up from germline, CDR1 is SGHNT and CDR2 is YYREEE (reference sequence). CDR3 DNA: TGTGCCAGCAGCAGCCCGGGAGAAACAAATGATGAGCAGTTCTTC. Protein sequence: CASSSPGETNDEQFF. The full variable domain, with the rest looked up from reference TRBV5-4 and TRBJ2-1, is ETGVTQSPTHLIKTRGQQVTLRCSSQSGHNTVSWYQQALGQGPQFIFQYYREEENGRGNFPPRFSGLQFPNYSSELNVNALELDDSALYLCASSSPGETNDEQFFGPGTRLTVL.

In this sample, this clone turned up once. J is TRBJ1-5 and V is TRBV29-1; D is possibly TRBD1 (5 bases). In germline, CDR1 is SQVTM, CDR2 ANQGSEA. The CDR3 is 14 residues long. The V gene lost 2 bases and the J gene lost 6 bases, with 14 bases spanning the gap. The CDR3 is CSVENQGRGQPQHF. In DNA form, the CDR3 reads TGCAGCGTTGAAAACCAGGGAAGAGGTCAGCCCCAGCATTTT. The variable domain in full, with the rest retrieved from reference TRBV29-1 and TRBJ1-5, is SAVISQKPSRDICQRGTSLTIQCQVDSQVTMMFWYRQQPGQSLTLIATANQGSEATYESGFVIDKFPISRPNLTFSTLTVSNMSPEDSSIYLCSVENQGRGQPQHFGDGTRLSIL.

This sequence joins TRBV10-1 and TRBJ2-1; 8 nucleotides align to TRBD1. The CDR3 extends over 12 amino acids. The trim removed 10 bases at V and 4 bases at J, leaving 3 bases unmatched. Looked up from germline, CDR1 is WNHNN and CDR2 is SYGVQD (reference sequence). DNA for the CDR3: TGCGCCACCAGGGACAGGTACAATGAGCAGTTCTTC. Translated: CATRDRYNEQFF.

J is TRBJ1-2 and V is TRBV4-1; tentative D call: TRBD1 (6 bases). The CDR3 spans 15 residues. With 2 bases removed from V and 1 base from J, the gap between germline ends came to 11 bases. The germline CDR1 and CDR2 sequences are MGHRA and YSYEKL. The CDR3 region is CASSQLTGVNYGYTF. The CDR3 coding sequence is TGCGCCAGCAGCCAATTGACAGGTGTTAACTATGGCTACACCTTC.

The chain couples TRBV30 to TRBJ2-3; D might be TRBD1 (5 bases). This CDR3 has 14 residues. CDR1 GTSNPN and CDR2 SVGIG come from the germline V gene (reference sequence). V shed 2 bases and J shed 4 bases, with 13 bases lying between them. This CDR3 is CAWSTRVSPDTQYF. The DNA of the CDR3 is TGTGCCTGGAGTACCAGGGTAAGCCCAGATACGCAGTATTTT.

The J gene is TRBJ1-1, the V gene TRBV5-4; 8 nucleotides agree with TRBD1. CDR1 and CDR2 (germline): SGHNT, YYREEE (reference sequence). The CDR3 spans 16 residues. V gave up 4 bases and J gave up 0 bases; unmatched junction bases: 8. CDR3 in amino acids: CASSGGQGRLNTEAFF. The DNA for the CDR3 is TGTGCCAGCAGCGGAGGACAGGGTAGGCTGAACACTGAAGCTTTCTTT.

The chain combines TRBV19 with TRBJ2-5; D call uncertain. The CDR3 extends over 11 amino acids. The V gene's germline CDR1 is LNHDA and CDR2 SQIVND (reference sequence). The V end lost 6 bases, the J end lost 5 bases, and 7 bases lay between the germline ends. The CDR3 sequence: CASRLRETQYF. The CDR3 region has the DNA TGTGCCAGTAGGCTCAGGGAGACCCAGTACTTC.

The V call is TRBV7-8, the J call TRBJ2-3; the D is unclear. The V gene's germline CDR1 is SGHVS and CDR2 FQNEAQ. This CDR3 has 13 amino acids. The V gene lost 3 bases and the J gene lost 1 base, with 5 bases spanning the gap. Here the CDR3 DNA reads TGTGCCAGCAGCTTCCAGGGCACAGATACGCAGTATTTT. It is translated as CASSFQGTDTQYF.

V is TRBV5-4 and J is TRBJ2-5; TRBD1 matches at 8 bases. Per the germline V gene, CDR1 is SGHNT and CDR2 is YYREEE (reference sequence). Trimming cost V 4 bases and J 3 bases; bases outside gene matches: 8. There are 15 residues in the CDR3. CDR3 nucleotides: TGTGCCAGCAGCCATCCCGGACAGGGTAAAGAGACCCAGTACTTC. It yields the protein CASSHPGQGKETQYF.

The CDR3 coding sequence is TGTGCCAGCAGTTTAGGACGAGGGCCCGCTTATGGCTACACCTTC. Translation gives CASSLGRGPAYGYTF. The chain joins TRBV27 to TRBJ1-2, with D hard to call. CDR1 and CDR2 (germline): MNHEY, SMNVEV (reference sequence). Trimming left V 2 bases short and J 5 bases short, with 15 bases between. CDR3 length: 15 residues.

This clone was detected a few times. The V and J genes are TRBV6-5 and TRBJ1-5; 8 bases line up with TRBD1. CDR3 length: 13 amino acids. V shed 7 bases, J shed 11 bases, and the junction held 10 bases outside the gene matches. CDR1 is MNHEY and CDR2 is SVGAGI in the germline V gene. DNA of the CDR3: TGTGCCAGCATGGGGACAGGAGTGACGGCCCAGCATTTT. Translated, it gives CASMGTGVTAQHF.

This clone was recorded once. V usage is TRBV19 and J usage is TRBJ1-3; 9 nucleotides match TRBD1. This CDR3 is 14 amino acids long. Losses at the gene ends were 5 bases for V and 7 bases for J; bases not matched to a gene: 6. Germline assignment: CDR1 LNHDA and CDR2 SQIVND (reference sequence). The CDR3 nucleotides are TGTGCCAGTAGTCCCCAGGACAGGGGCAACACCATATATTTT. Encoded protein: CASSPQDRGNTIYF.

The genes are TRBV18 and TRBJ2-1, with D possibly being TRBD2 (6 bases). CDR1 KGHSH and CDR2 LQKENI come from the germline V gene. This CDR3 has 14 residues. CDR3 nucleotides: TGTTCCTCCATCTTCGTGGGGAGGAACAATGAGCAGTTCTTC. Amino acids: CSSIFVGRNNEQFF. Full variable domain (rest looked up from reference TRBV18 and TRBJ2-1): NAGVMQNPRHLVRRRGQEARLRCSPMKGHSHVYWYRQLPEEGLKFMVYLQKENIIDESGMPKERFSAEFPKEGPSILRIQQVVRGDSAAYFCSSIFVGRNNEQFFGPGTRLTVL.

The chain employs TRBV21-1 and TRBJ2-7; the table's D gene call, TRBD1, was not cross checked with the DNA. TRBV21-1 is recorded as a pseudogene. This CDR3 contains 15 residues. The CDR3: CASSKSWAGLYEQYF. In nucleotides, the CDR3 is TGTGCCAGCAGCAAGAGTTGGGCAGGGTTATACGAGCAGTACTTC.

The chain joins TRBV5-5 to TRBJ2-7; TRBD1 might be the D (6 bases). V lost 4 bases and J 6 bases, leaving 17 bases between the germline ends. CDR3 length equals 14 residues. In germline, CDR1 is SGHKS, CDR2 YYEKEE (reference sequence). The CDR3 DNA is TGTGCCAGCAGCAAAAGACAGGACTCCCGCGAGCAGTACTTC. Its translation: CASSKRQDSREQYF.

The genes are TRBV5-1 and TRBJ2-1; TRBD1 agrees at 9 bases. The V and J ends lost 2 bases and 7 bases, in that order; junction bases with no gene match: 7. This CDR3 region has 15 residues. The V gene's germline CDR1 is SGHRS and CDR2 YFSETQ. The DNA of the CDR3 is TGCGCCAGCAGCTTCGGGACAGGGTTACGGAATGAGCAGTTCTTC. Residues: CASSFGTGLRNEQFF.

The table lists this clone with a count of one. The chain joins TRBV2 to TRBJ1-6, with 8 bases that match TRBD1. Germline loops: CDR1 SNHLY, CDR2 FYNNEI. The CDR3 totals 13 residues. J was trimmed by 7 bases and V by 7 bases; bases with no gene match: 3. CDR3: CASKGQANSPLHF. The CDR3 region has the DNA TGTGCCAGCAAGGGACAGGCCAATTCACCCCTCCACTTT.

This chain links TRBV19 with TRBJ2-3; weak D call: TRBD2 (6 bases). Germline CDR1 LNHDA, CDR2 SQIVND (reference sequence). V was pared by 0 bases and J by 2 bases, with 18 bases between. The CDR3 is 18 residues long. The CDR3 loop reads CASSIDKRAGSITDTQYF. The CDR3 DNA is TGTGCCAGTAGTATAGATAAGAGGGCGGGGTCTATCACAGATACGCAGTATTTT.

This clone came up once. The rearrangement joins TRBV5-1 to TRBJ2-7, with 8 bases identical to TRBD2. With V trimmed by 2 bases and J by 4 bases, 8 bases remained unmatched. This CDR3 has 15 amino acids. Germline V gene lookup returns CDR1 SGHRS and CDR2 YFSETQ. This chain's CDR3 is CASSFLVGGEYEQYF. Here the CDR3 DNA reads TGCGCCAGCAGCTTCCTCGTCGGGGGGGAATACGAGCAGTACTTC. Full variable domain (outside the CDR3, taken from reference TRBV5-1 and TRBJ2-7): KAGVTQTPRYLIKTRGQQVTLSCSPISGHRSVSWYQQTPGQGLQFLFEYFSETQRNKGNFPGRFSGRQFSNSRSEMNVSTLELGDSALYLCASSFLVGGEYEQYFGPGTRLTVT.

The rearrangement uses TRBV4-1 and TRBJ2-4; 8 bases align to TRBD2. Germline V gives CDR1 MGHRA, CDR2 YSYEKL. Trimming cost V 0 bases and J 8 bases; bases outside gene matches: 9. This CDR3 has 16 amino acids. CDR3 coding DNA: TGCGCCAGCAGCCAAGAGGGTCGGGCGGGGGGAGACATTCAGTACTTC. Residues: CASSQEGRAGGDIQYF.

V and J are TRBV11-3 and TRBJ2-2; weak D call: TRBD2 (6 bases). This CDR3 has 17 residues. Germline V lookup: CDR1 SGHNT, CDR2 YENEEA. Trimming removed 5 bases from V and 0 bases from J, with 16 bases in between. In DNA, the CDR3 is TGTGCCAGCAGCCAGTTCGGAGGGTCCTCGAACACCGGGGAGCTGTTTTTT. As protein: CASSQFGGSSNTGELFF.

The rearrangement joins TRBV6-6 to TRBJ1-5; D gene uncertain. The V end was cut by 0 bases, the J end by 2 bases, with 11 bases between. The V gene's germline CDR1 is MNHNY and CDR2 SVGAGI (reference sequence). The CDR3 runs to 16 residues. The chain's CDR3 is CASSYSQVQGNQPQHF. CDR3 bases: TGTGCCAGCAGTTACTCTCAGGTTCAGGGCAATCAGCCCCAGCATTTT.

The chain is built from TRBV7-3 and TRBJ2-5; maybe TRBD2 (8 bases). There are 15 residues in the CDR3. The germline gives CDR1 SGHTA, CDR2 FQGTGA. V lost 4 bases and J 5 bases, leaving 17 bases between the germline ends. The CDR3 is CASSSSGGLGETQYF. Here the CDR3 DNA reads TGTGCCAGCAGCTCATCAGGGGGACTAGGGGAGACCCAGTACTTC.

This clone was counted ten times or more. This same CDR3 is encoded by further DNA sequences in the sample. The chain joins TRBV7-2 to TRBJ2-3; 9 positions agree with TRBD2. Germline trimming cut 5 bases from V and 2 bases from J; bases unmatched to any gene: 5. This CDR3 region has 15 residues. Germline V gene lookup returns CDR1 SGHTA and CDR2 FQGNSA. CDR3 loop: CASSPWTSATDTQYF. As DNA, the CDR3 is TGTGCCAGCAGCCCTTGGACTAGCGCCACAGATACGCAGTATTTT. Full variable domain (missing parts from reference TRBV7-2 and TRBJ2-3): GAGVSQSPSNKVTEKGKDVELRCDPISGHTALYWYRQSLGQGLEFLIYFQGNSAPDKSGLPSDRFSAERTGGSVSTLTIQRTQQEDSAVYLCASSPWTSATDTQYFGPGTRLTVL.

J is TRBJ1-6 and V is TRBV7-6; no definite D call. Germline V gene data show CDR1 as SGHVS and CDR2 as FNYEAQ. This CDR3 spans 13 amino acids. V was shortened by 3 bases and J by 9 bases, with 9 bases between the two germline ends. The CDR3 protein is CASSFAAISPLHF. DNA of the CDR3: TGTGCCAGCAGCTTCGCCGCGATTTCACCCCTCCACTTT.